What follows describes a single T cell receptor (beta chain). Its specificity is unknown. Primers targeted 54 TRBV and 13 TRBJ segments. Measured with immunoSEQ multiplex PCR; TCRdb has only the in-frame clones, and not every one. The repertoire consists of about 89,000 clones, with approximately 86% occurring once and the leading ten covering about 1.7%. The entry originates in a study of T cell repertoires and HLA-DP antigens. For the study at large: Versus self, one alloantigen differed at one groove amino acid, the other at nine to eleven. Pre-culture CD4+ samples used around 1.3 ug DNA versus 200 to 250 ng for CD137+CD4+ sorts.

Trimming removed 2 bases at V and 2 bases at J, with 10 bases between. The germline gives CDR1 MNHEY, CDR2 SMNVEV (reference sequence). The CDR3 is 16 residues long. Whole-study findings and limits: Previously undetected clones averaged about 35% and 50% against the two alleles respectively.

The specimen sequenced was CD4+ T cells from PBMCs. The TCR was taken from a man over 45 in good health and CMV-seronegative. The V call is TRBV27, the J call TRBJ2-6, with a weak D call TRBD2 (5 bases). The CDR3 protein is CASSLEGSAGANVLTF. Written as DNA, the CDR3 is TGTGCCAGCAGTTTAGAGGGAAGCGCTGGGGCCAACGTCCTGACTTTC.